The rows below give T cell receptor beta chains drawn from one sample of a study of CD8+CD57+ T cells in acquired aplastic anemia. MiXCR was run by TCRdb on the reads, yielding one entry per CDR3 protein. Among 200,000 to 250,000 distinct CDR3 sequences listed, 50% to 70% were seen once. The sequenced sample consisted of sorted CD4+, CD8+, or CD8+CD57+ T cells (not recorded which) from PBMCs. These receptors all come from a human donor with aplastic anemia. Each CDR3 is given with its conserved first and last residue. A D gene is named only where the DNA matches it firmly. Clone size is not always given. Where it is, it says once, few, many or a class for expanded clones.

v_gene	len	abundance	j_gene	d_gene	CDR3aa	CDR3nt
TRBV12-3/TRBV12-4	14	once	TRBJ1-2	TRBD1	CASSRTGRRYGYTF	TGTGCCAGCAGCCGGACAGGCAGGCGTTATGGCTACACCTTC
TRBV12-3/TRBV12-4	15	once	TRBJ1-2	-	CASSVTGHGNYGYTF	TGTGCCAGCAGTGTCACGGGACACGGAAACTATGGCTACACCTTC
TRBV10-3	16	-	TRBJ2-1	-	CAISGLQGRWGNEQFF	TGTGCCATCAGTGGGTTACAGGGAAGGTGGGGCAATGAGCAGTTCTTC
TRBV2	12	-	TRBJ2-7	-	CASMVRENEQYF	TGTGCCAGCATGGTGCGTGAGAACGAGCAGTACTTC
TRBV10-3	15	-	TRBJ2-7	TRBD2	CAISETAGEFYEQYF	TGTGCCATCAGTGAGACAGCGGGAGAGTTCTACGAGCAGTACTTC
TRBV4-3	16	-	TRBJ1-2	-	CASSQVIGQSSYGYTF	TGCGCCAGCAGCCAAGTTATTGGGCAGTCTTCCTATGGCTACACCTTC
TRBV29-1	14	-	TRBJ2-1	-	CSVEDGTAFYEQFF	TGCAGCGTTGAAGATGGGACGGCATTCTATGAGCAGTTCTTC
TRBV19	16	-	TRBJ1-1	-	CASSARETVGVWEAFF	TGTGCCAGTAGTGCACGGGAGACAGTGGGGGTGTGGGAAGCTTTCTTT
TRBV12-3/TRBV12-4	15	once	TRBJ1-1	-	CASSGAGGANTEAFF	TGTGCCAGCAGTGGTGCCGGAGGGGCCAACACTGAAGCTTTCTTT
TRBV5-1	15	many	TRBJ1-4	TRBD1	CASSTTGTAYEKLFF	TGCGCCAGCAGCACCACTGGGACAGCCTATGAAAAACTGTTTTTT
TRBV12-3/TRBV12-4	16	-	TRBJ2-6	TRBD1	CASSSGTASGANVLTF	TGTGCCAGCAGTTCCGGGACAGCCTCTGGGGCCAACGTCCTGACTTTC
TRBV2	14	-	TRBJ2-3	TRBD1	CASLQGGSTDTQYF	TGTGCCAGCCTACAGGGGGGTTCCACAGATACGCAGTATTTT
TRBV7-9	15	-	TRBJ2-3	TRBD1	CASSRGQGPGDTQYF	TGTGCCAGCAGCCGAGGACAGGGCCCAGGTGATACGCAGTATTTT
TRBV29-1	17	-	TRBJ2-1	TRBD1	CSVEAAGGPIGYNEQFF	TGCAGCGTTGAAGCGGCAGGGGGACCCATCGGCTACAATGAGCAGTTCTTC
TRBV7-8	13	many	TRBJ1-2	-	CASTEPPDYGYTF	TGTGCCAGCACCGAACCACCCGACTATGGCTACACCTTC